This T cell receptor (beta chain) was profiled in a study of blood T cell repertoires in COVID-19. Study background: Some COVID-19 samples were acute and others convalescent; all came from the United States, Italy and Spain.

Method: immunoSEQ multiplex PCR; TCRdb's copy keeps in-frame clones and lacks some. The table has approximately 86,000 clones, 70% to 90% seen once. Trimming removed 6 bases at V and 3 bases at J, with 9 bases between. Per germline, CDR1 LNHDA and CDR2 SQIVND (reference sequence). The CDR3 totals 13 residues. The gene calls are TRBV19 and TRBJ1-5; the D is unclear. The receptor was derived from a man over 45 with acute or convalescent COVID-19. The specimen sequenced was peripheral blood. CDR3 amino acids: CASSGSLNQPQHF. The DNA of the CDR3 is TGTGCCAGTAGCGGGTCCCTCAATCAGCCCCAGCATTTT.